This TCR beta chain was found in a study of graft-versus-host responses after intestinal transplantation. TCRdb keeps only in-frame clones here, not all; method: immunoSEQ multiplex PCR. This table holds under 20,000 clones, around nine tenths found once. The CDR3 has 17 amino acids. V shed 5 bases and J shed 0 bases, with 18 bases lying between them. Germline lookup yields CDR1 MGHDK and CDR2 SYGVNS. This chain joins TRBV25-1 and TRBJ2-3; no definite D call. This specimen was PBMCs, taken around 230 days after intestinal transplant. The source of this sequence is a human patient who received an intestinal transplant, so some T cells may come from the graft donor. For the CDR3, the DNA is TGTGCCAGCAGTCCCCCCGGCTTTAGATCAAGCACAGATACGCAGTATTTT. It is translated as CASSPPGFRSSTDTQYF.